These 10 T cell receptor beta chains share one sample of origin, sequenced in a study of blood T cell repertoires in COVID-19. The method was immunoSEQ multiplex PCR; TCRdb's version includes in-frame clones alone and lacks a portion of them. This table holds 150,000 to 250,000 clones, about 80% found once. The sample taken for sequencing was peripheral blood. These receptors were obtained from a human donor with acute or convalescent COVID-19. The donor label of this sample is uncertain.

The table lists this clone with a count of one. This chain joins TRBV18 and TRBJ2-1; 10 bases line up with TRBD2. CDR1 KGHSH and CDR2 LQKENI come from the germline V gene. This CDR3 is built from 16 residues. V lost 6 bases to trimming and J lost 4 bases; unmatched junction nucleotides: 9. CDR3 in amino acids: CASSLTSGTSYNEQFF. The CDR3 nucleotides are TGTGCCAGCTCGCTTACTAGCGGGACCTCGTACAATGAGCAGTTCTTC.

This clone appeared a single time. This sequence joins TRBV19 and TRBJ1-3; a possible D gene is TRBD1 (6 bases). Trimming pared 9 bases from V and 0 bases from J, leaving 15 bases between. CDR3 length equals 15 residues. In germline, CDR1 is LNHDA, CDR2 SQIVND (reference sequence). The CDR3 nucleotides read TGTGCCAGCTCGACAGGCCGCAGCTCTGGAAACACCATATATTTT. Encoded protein: CASSTGRSSGNTIYF. The whole variable domain, filled in from reference TRBV19 and TRBJ1-3, reads DGGITQSPKYLFRKEGQNVTLSCEQNLNHDAMYWYRQDPGQGLRLIYYSQIVNDFQKGDIAEGYSVSREKKESFPLTVTSAQKNPTAFYLCASSTGRSSGNTIYFGEGSWLTVV.

The chain joins TRBV4-1 to TRBJ2-1; D gene uncertain. V was cut by 0 bases and J by 6 bases, with 6 bases left in between. CDR3 length: 13 amino acids. CDR1 MGHRA and CDR2 YSYEKL come from the germline V gene. The CDR3 DNA reads as TGCGCCAGCAGCCAAGAAAGAGGCAATGAGCAGTTCTTC. Amino acids: CASSQERGNEQFF.

The chain couples TRBV15 to TRBJ2-1; 10 positions agree with TRBD2. This CDR3 contains 15 residues. Per the germline V gene, CDR1 is LNHNV and CDR2 is YYDKDF (reference sequence). V shed 3 bases, J shed 7 bases, and the junction held 6 bases outside the gene matches. CDR3 nucleotide sequence: TGTGCCACCAGCAGCCCCGCTAGCGGGAGTAATGAGCAGTTCTTC. Its translation: CATSSPASGSNEQFF.

This chain links TRBV7-3 with TRBJ2-2; a weak D match, TRBD2 (5 bases). This CDR3 is 15 amino acids long. V lost 5 bases to trimming and J lost 0 bases, with 10 bases between them. Germline V gene lookup returns CDR1 SGHTA and CDR2 FQGTGA. CDR3 region: CASSRSGANTGELFF. CDR3 nucleotides: TGTGCCAGCAGCCGGAGCGGAGCGAACACCGGGGAGCTGTTTTTT. Full variable domain (missing parts from reference TRBV7-3 and TRBJ2-2): GAGVSQTPSNKVTEKGKYVELRCDPISGHTALYWYRQSLGQGPEFLIYFQGTGAADDSGLPNDRFFAVRPEGSVSTLKIQRTERGDSAVYLCASSRSGANTGELFFGEGSRLTVL.

The rearrangement links TRBV7-9 to TRBJ2-1, with 7 bases matching TRBD1. The CDR3 is 14 residues long. Germline CDR1 is SEHNR and CDR2 is FQNEAQ (reference sequence). The junction had 7 bases not matched to a gene; V was cut back by 5 bases and J by 6 bases. The CDR3 coding sequence is TGTGCCAGCAGCCTTCAGGGGGTAGGCAATGAGCAGTTCTTC. Its protein product is CASSLQGVGNEQFF.

The chain is built from TRBV9 and TRBJ1-6; TRBD1 might be the D (6 bases). This CDR3 contains 16 residues. V gave up 3 bases and J gave up 8 bases, with 18 bases separating them. Germline V CDR1 and CDR2: SGDLS, YYNGEE. The CDR3 protein is CASSARGNRVDSPLHF. The CDR3 DNA reads TGTGCCAGCAGCGCCCGAGGGAACAGGGTAGATTCACCCCTCCACTTT.

The chain recombines TRBV5-1 with TRBJ2-1, with 15 bases fitting TRBD2. The CDR3 is 16 amino acids. V shed 3 bases and J 7 bases; nucleotides not matched to a gene: 5. CDR1 is SGHRS and CDR2 is YFSETQ in the germline V gene. CDR3 amino acids: CASSYGTSGRRNEQFF. The CDR3 DNA follows: TGCGCCAGCAGCTACGGGACTAGCGGGAGGAGGAATGAGCAGTTCTTC.

This clone was seen a single time. The rearrangement links TRBV4-3 to TRBJ2-3; 7 bases are shared with TRBD1. Germline V CDR1 and CDR2: LGHNA, YSLEER. The V and J ends lost 0 bases and 5 bases, in that order; junction bases with no gene match: 2. This CDR3 has 14 residues. The CDR3 region is CASSQERDRDTQYF. As DNA, the CDR3 is TGCGCCAGCAGCCAAGAGAGGGACAGAGATACGCAGTATTTT.

V gene TRBV28 combines with J gene TRBJ2-7; possible D gene TRBD2, 5 bases. V was cut by 5 bases and J by 0 bases, with 17 bases left in between. This CDR3 has 16 amino acids. Germline CDR1 and CDR2: MDHEN and SYDVKM. The chain's CDR3 is CASSPPSAGGSYEQYF. The CDR3 coding sequence is TGTGCCAGCAGTCCTCCCTCGGCGGGCGGCTCCTACGAGCAGTACTTC.